This is a list of T cell receptor beta chains from one sample in a study of T cells after posttransplantation cyclophosphamide. Libraries were prepared by immunoSEQ multiplex PCR; TCRdb keeps only in-frame clonotypes and omits some of them. This sample has approximately 11,000 clones; 85% to 95% occur once, and the top ten carry around 3.6%. Here the sequenced sample was PBMCs, taken after allogeneic stem cell transplant with posttransplant cyclophosphamide. All receptors come from a female patient between 25 and 45 years old who received an allogeneic stem cell transplant from an unrelated donor, was CMV-positive, and had no GVHD. The graft donor may have given rise to some T cells. The CDR3 runs from the conserved cysteine through the conserved F or W. A D gene is named only where the DNA matches it firmly. Clone size appears in some rows only: once, few, many, or a class for an expanded clone.

J gene | D gene | V gene | clone size | CDR3 length | CDR3 DNA | CDR3 protein
TRBJ2-7 | TRBD1 | TRBV27 | NA | 13 | TGTGCCAGCAGTCCCACAGGGGGCCACGAGCAGTACTTC | CASSPTGGHEQYF
TRBJ2-4 | NA | TRBV5-1 | NA | 13 | TGCGCCAGCAGCTTGGGACTCGGAAACATTCAGTACTTC | CASSLGLGNIQYF
TRBJ1-1 | NA | TRBV7-3 | NA | 14 | TGTGCCAGCAGCTTAATCCCAGGGGCCACTGAAGCTTTCTTT | CASSLIPGATEAFF
TRBJ1-3 | NA | TRBV10-3 | NA | 15 | TGTGCCATCAGGACCGGCGGAAACTCTGGAAACACCATATATTTT | CAIRTGGNSGNTIYF
TRBJ2-7 | NA | TRBV28 | NA | 15 | TGTGCCAGCAGCCCTGGGATTACGGGGTCCTACGAGCAGTACTTC | CASSPGITGSYEQYF
TRBJ1-2 | TRBD1 | TRBV27 | once | 16 | TGTGCCAGCAGTTTAATCGCAGGGGCAGGGGGCTATGGCTACACCTTC | CASSLIAGAGGYGYTF
TRBJ1-5 | TRBD1 | TRBV7-8 | once | 18 | TGTGCCAGCAGCTTAGTCGTGGCAGGGGGGCTGGATCATCAGCCCCAGCATTTT | CASSLVVAGGLDHQPQHF
TRBJ2-1 | TRBD2 | TRBV7-9 | NA | 18 | TGTGCCAGCAGCTTTGGACTAGCGGGAGGGACACCCTACAATGAGCAGTTCTTC | CASSFGLAGGTPYNEQFF
TRBJ2-7 | NA | TRBV18 | once | 15 | TGTGCCAGCTCACGGGGGGACAGATCTACCTACGAGCAGTACTTC | CASSRGDRSTYEQYF
TRBJ2-7 | TRBD1 | TRBV29-1 | NA | 11 | TGCAGCGCGCGACAGGGGTACGAGCAGTACTTC | CSARQGYEQYF